Sequencing of this T cell receptor (beta chain) was carried out in a study of blood T cell repertoires in COVID-19. Study background: The origin of the acute and convalescent COVID-19 samples was the United States, Italy and Spain. Sample material is recorded as cDNA or gDNA derived from T cells, B-cell-depleted T cells, or PBMCs.

The germline V gene encodes CDR1 SGHDT and CDR2 YYEEEE. The CDR3 contains 16 residues. V shed 5 bases and J 6 bases; nucleotides not matched to a gene: 12. Per the authors' pipeline: Estimated nucleated cell counts came from reference gene primer amplification. Sequenced by immunoSEQ multiplex PCR; TCRdb stores in-frame clones only, minus some. The DNA was the basis for D and trimming; V, J and clone size are from that table. The data hold tens of thousands of clones, with 90% observed a single time. This clone has only one observation. Material: peripheral blood. The chain links TRBV5-6 to TRBJ2-5; 11 bases agree with TRBD1. The receptor was derived from a human donor in a cohort sampled during active COVID-19. The CDR3 DNA follows: TGTGCCAGCAGTTTTTCTTCCGGGACAGGGGGGAAGACCCAGTACTTC. Translating it yields CASSFSSGTGGKTQYF.